These 5 T cell receptor beta chains originate from one sample sequenced in a study of T cells in localized non-small cell lung cancer. Only in-frame clones appear in the TCRdb table, and some are missing; sequencing was by immunoSEQ multiplex PCR. The repertoire has about 3,400 clones, about 20% of them found once; the top ten carry approximately 6.5%. Specimen: lung tumor tissue, collected before any cancer treatment. These receptors all stem from a man aged 18-55 years with stage II lung adenocarcinoma.

The chain combines TRBV5-1 with TRBJ2-2; D may be TRBD2 (6 bases). From germline, CDR1 is SGHRS and CDR2 YFSETQ. V dropped 4 bases and J dropped 4 bases, with 17 bases sitting between them. The CDR3 is 16 residues long. DNA for the CDR3: TGCGCCAGCAGCCTCACCGGGACTTACCTCACCGGGGAGCTGTTTTTT. It specifies CASSLTGTYLTGELFF.

This clone has more than one count but fewer than ten. The V gene is TRBV6-8, the J gene TRBJ2-5, with 8 bases matching TRBD2. V trimming: 0 bases; J trimming: 2 bases; junction bases outside the gene matches: 2. The CDR3 is made up of 15 amino acids. Germline CDR1 MNHGY, CDR2 SAAAGT. CDR3 sequence reads: CASSYSASGQETQYF. CDR3 nucleotides: TGTGCCAGCAGTTACTCAGCTAGCGGGCAAGAGACCCAGTACTTC.

This clone was seen more than once but under ten times. The chain recombines TRBV11-3 with TRBJ2-5, with a weak D call TRBD2 (7 bases). The CDR3 sequence is 15 residues long. Germline CDR1 and CDR2: SGHNT and YENEEA. V dropped 6 bases and J dropped 4 bases, with 18 bases sitting between them. CDR3 nucleotide sequence: TGTGCCAGCAGTCAAGTAGGGGGGGGTGGAGAGACCCAGTACTTC. As protein: CASSQVGGGGETQYF.

This clone is medium-sized within its sample. Here the CDR3 reads CASSLRDSLYEQYF. CDR3 in DNA: TGTGCCAGCAGCTTACGGGACAGTTTATACGAGCAGTACTTC. The chain employs TRBV11-3 and TRBJ2-7; 7 bases match TRBD1. The germline CDR1 and CDR2 sequences are SGHNT and YENEEA. The V segment lost 2 bases and the J segment 4 bases; nucleotides outside the gene matches: 5. The CDR3 length is 14 residues.

The chain carries TRBV30 and TRBJ2-3; D is uncertain. V shed 0 bases and J shed 4 bases, with 11 bases lying between them. The CDR3 consists of 14 residues. In germline, CDR1 is GTSNPN, CDR2 SVGIG (reference sequence). Written as DNA, the CDR3 is TGTGCCTGGAGTGTAGGTGGGCCCCCAGATACGCAGTATTTT. Its translation: CAWSVGGPPDTQYF.